This T cell receptor beta chain was observed in a study of beta chain features in type 1 diabetes (dated by TCRdb to the late 2010s). For the wider study: Mean age, gender distribution, total cell number and subset yield did not differ between patients and healthy donors. A total of under 140,000,000 sorted cells were examined across all samples, and the number of cells per subset was strongly correlated with RNA yield. In the study, recently diagnosed type 1 diabetes patients and matched healthy donors were compared on the TCRB repertoires of their sorted circulating CD4+ T cell subsets. Naive and central memory subsets were obtained from all 30 or so donors, but regulatory and stem cell-like memory subsets were isolated from only 8 patients and roughly eight healthy donors.

Broad study findings and their caveats: Naive, central memory and regulatory TCRB repertoires appeared more similar among patients than among healthy donors. Only small numbers of individuals were included in the HLA sub-analyses, which left unresolved whether HLA type had any influence on TCRB rearrangement. Fewer insertions and more nucleotide deletions at VDJ recombination sites were observed in patients with type 1 diabetes, implying thymic rearrangement abnormalities. PCR may preferentially amplify shorter templates, but because patient and control samples were amplified and corrected together, any resulting skew would affect both groups equally. Type 1 diabetes patients showed a moderate but significant shortening of TCRB CDR3 length in all four CD4+ subsets. Sequencing cDNA rather than genomic DNA could over-represent highly expressing activated cells, although activation and CD3 levels did not differ between groups.

The High Capacity cDNA Reverse Transcription Kit was used to reverse transcribe all of the isolated RNA, meaning that expressed TCRB transcripts were what got sequenced. Deep immunoSEQ sequencing was performed on naive, central memory and regulatory T cell samples, with an average of around 3.4 million total reads per sample. After sorted cells were lysed in RLT buffer, RNA was extracted with DNase-treated RNeasy Micro or Mini kits, with the choice depending on cell number. To prevent cross-contamination, each cell subset was processed individually, whereas patient and healthy donor samples were processed jointly. The immunoSEQ multiplex PCR was used to amplify TCRB sequences from cDNA, yielding 87-bp fragments that span the CDR3 region. Sequencing of the amplicons was done on the Illumina HiSeq platform. Per the source publication's procedure: Synthetic template baselines were used to correct PCR bias computationally, reads within Hamming distance 2 were collapsed, and singletons that could not be merged were discarded. Reads were aligned to IMGT to assign V, D and J genes, CDR3 length, and insertions or deletions at six rearrangement sites. Clonotype counts were normalized to sorted cell number within each subset before computing true diversity and Gini coefficients with the tcR R package. The overlap coefficient, calculated on TCRB nucleotide sequences, was used to measure repertoire sharing. Out-of-frame TCRB sequences from naive cells were analyzed to stand in for the pre-selection repertoire. TCRdb limited this immuneACCESS table to in-frame rearrangements with V and J called. A share of clones is missing; checked studies link under half to unresolved V genes, and the rest is unexplained. That table supplies the V and J calls and clone size; D and trimming were determined from the DNA. For this sample there are some 410,000 clones; 14% appear just once. Roughly 0.04% of the sample lies in the top ten.

As encoded in the germline V gene, CDR1 is SGHRS while CDR2 is YFSETQ. V loses 4 bases, J loses 7 bases, and the germline ends lie 17 bases apart. The CDR3, cysteine through phenylalanine, is 14 amino acids long. Only CDR3 DNA is held: 42 bases, read in frame from base 1. Note on this clone: What this receptor recognizes is not known. No quality values exist for individual bases; no much larger clone is one base distant.

Each donor gave one peripheral blood draw, roughly 0.11 L on average, collected into heparinised tubes. A BD FACSAria II was used to sort naive, central memory, regulatory and stem cell-like memory CD4+ T cells with a panel that included CD45RO, CCR7, CD25, CD127, CD95 and CD27. A purity above 95% was achieved for all sorted populations. PBMCs were separated immediately by Lymphoprep density gradient centrifugation and were stained directly, without being cultured. Samples were stained and sorted in pairs, with one healthy donor and one patient per experiment, so that batch effects were minimized. This TCR was sampled from a man aged 30-40 years in good health. The chain links TRBV5-1 with TRBJ2-5; TRBD1 is a possible D gene, resting on 5 matching bases. The sequenced material came from naive CD4+ T cells from blood. Read against the paper, the sample's cell subset or site label means: true naive CD4+ T cells. CDR3 sequence: CASSDRSGEGTQYF. In nucleotide form, the sequence is TGCGCCAGCAGCGACAGATCAGGTGAAGGGACCCAGTACTTC.